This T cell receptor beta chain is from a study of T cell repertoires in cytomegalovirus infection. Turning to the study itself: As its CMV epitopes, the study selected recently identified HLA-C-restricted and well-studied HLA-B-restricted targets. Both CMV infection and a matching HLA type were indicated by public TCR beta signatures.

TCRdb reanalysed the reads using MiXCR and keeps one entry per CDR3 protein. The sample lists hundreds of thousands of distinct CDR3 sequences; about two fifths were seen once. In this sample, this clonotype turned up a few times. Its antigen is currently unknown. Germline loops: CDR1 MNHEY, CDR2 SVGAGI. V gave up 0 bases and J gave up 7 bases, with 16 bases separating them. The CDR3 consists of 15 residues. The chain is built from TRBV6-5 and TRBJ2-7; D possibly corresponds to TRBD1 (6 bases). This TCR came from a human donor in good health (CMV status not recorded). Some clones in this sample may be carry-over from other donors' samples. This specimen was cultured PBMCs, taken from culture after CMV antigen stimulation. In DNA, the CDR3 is TGTGCCAGCAGTTACTCAACAGGGCCGTTACGAGAGCAGTACTTC. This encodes CASSYSTGPLREQYF.